This T cell receptor (beta chain) came from a study of post-analysis software for immune sequencing data. General study points: In patients, TRBV5-6, TRBV5-1 and TRBV20-1 belonged to several TRBV segments found more frequently than in controls.

For this clonotype: The antigen is undetermined.

CDR3 length equals 14 residues. The V end was cut by 5 bases, the J end by 0 bases, with 8 bases between. Germline lookup yields CDR1 SGHTA and CDR2 FQGNSA. Prepared libraries of TCR beta cDNA carried unique molecular identifiers. Via MiXCR, TCRdb re-called the PCR reads, giving one row per CDR3 protein. The sample carries about 200,000 distinct CDR3 sequences, approximately 30% recorded once. Sequenced sample: blood. This clonotype originated in a girl aged 2 to 17 with multiple sclerosis. This chain joins TRBV7-2 and TRBJ2-1; D not resolved. The CDR3 region has the DNA TGTGCCAGCAGCACAGAGTTCTCCTACAATGAGCAGTTCTTC. It is translated as CASSTEFSYNEQFF. Variable domain in full (rest from reference TRBV7-2 and TRBJ2-1): GAGVSQSPSNKVTEKGKDVELRCDPISGHTALYWYRQSLGQGLEFLIYFQGNSAPDKSGLPSDRFSAERTGGSVSTLTIQRTQQEDSAVYLCASSTEFSYNEQFFGPGTRLTVL.